These 6 T cell receptor beta chains were all obtained from the same sample, sequenced in a study of blood T cell repertoires in COVID-19. Libraries were prepared by immunoSEQ multiplex PCR; TCRdb keeps only in-frame clonotypes and omits some of them. The data show over 200,000 clones, with around 80% seen just once and around 8.7% held by the top ten. The sequencing sample was made of peripheral blood. The receptor source for this set is a woman in her forties or fifties with acute or convalescent COVID-19.

J is TRBJ2-7 and V is TRBV9; D remains unclear. The V and J ends lost 0 bases and 4 bases respectively, with 8 bases between them. This CDR3 has 13 amino acids. Looked up from germline, CDR1 is SGDLS and CDR2 is YYNGEE. The CDR3 bases are TGTGCCAGCAGCGTAGCTTCCAGTTACGAGCAGTACTTC. Its protein product is CASSVASSYEQYF.

This chain uses TRBV6-5 with TRBJ1-3; D may be TRBD1 (5 bases). Deletions cut 6 bases from V and 4 bases from J, with 16 bases between. The CDR3 loop spans 15 amino acids. Germline assignment: CDR1 MNHEY and CDR2 SVGAGI. CDR3 sequence (DNA): TGTGCCAGCAGGATCTCAGGGACTGCCGGAAACACCATATATTTT. Its translation is CASRISGTAGNTIYF.

The chain employs TRBV10-1 and TRBJ1-1, with D perhaps TRBD1 (6 bases). CDR1 is WNHNN, CDR2 SYGVQD, per germline (reference sequence). This CDR3 region has 13 residues. Trimming stripped 6 bases from V and 4 bases from J, with 12 bases between. The CDR3 reads CASRDSGGTEAFF. In DNA, the CDR3 is TGCGCCAGCAGGGACAGTGGGGGCACTGAAGCTTTCTTT.

Here the CDR3 reads CASSHDRGRWLSGELFF. CDR3 nucleotides: TGTGCCAGCAGCCACGACAGGGGGCGATGGTTGTCCGGGGAGCTGTTTTTT. The V and J genes are TRBV7-9 and TRBJ2-2; 10 nucleotides line up with TRBD1. Germline CDR1 is SEHNR and CDR2 is FQNEAQ (reference sequence). V dropped 5 bases and J dropped 6; count of bases not matched to a gene: 12. This CDR3 has 17 amino acids.

Details on this clone: This sample includes further DNA sequences coding for the same CDR3. The chain joins TRBV27 to TRBJ1-5, with D hard to call. The germline gives CDR1 MNHEY, CDR2 SMNVEV (reference sequence). V gave up 6 bases and J gave up 3 bases, with 15 bases separating them. The CDR3 has 15 amino acids. The CDR3, as DNA: TGTGCCAGCAGCCTAAGCGTCGGTTCCAATCAGCCCCAGCATTTT. It codes for CASSLSVGSNQPQHF.

V and J are TRBV5-1 and TRBJ2-3, with 9 bases that match TRBD2. Germline assignment: CDR1 SGHRS and CDR2 YFSETQ. V shed 3 bases and J 0 bases; nucleotides not matched to a gene: 11. The CDR3 is made up of 18 amino acids. CDR3 nucleotide sequence: TGCGCCAGCAGCTGGGGTCTGGCTAGCGGGATGAGCACAGATACGCAGTATTTT. It encodes CASSWGLASGMSTDTQYF.